The sequence of this T cell receptor beta chain was determined in a study of blood T cell repertoires in COVID-19. Sequencing was performed with immunoSEQ multiplex PCR; in TCRdb, only in-frame clones are kept and a portion is missing. The sample has more than 200,000 clones, about 87% seen once. Germline CDR1 is SGHTA and CDR2 is FQGNSA. V trimming: 5 bases; J trimming: 5 bases; junction bases outside the gene matches: 6. The CDR3 is 15 amino acids. Material: PBMCs or T cells enriched from blood (not recorded which). The gene calls are TRBV7-2 and TRBJ2-2; 9 positions agree with TRBD1. This TCR was sampled from a woman between 50 and 59 years old who had recovered from COVID-19. CDR3 amino acids: CASSQGDRATGELFF. The CDR3 nucleotides are TGTGCCAGCAGCCAAGGGGACAGGGCGACCGGGGAGCTGTTTTTT.